This T cell receptor (beta chain) was recovered during a study of T-cell memory formation after mild COVID-19. General study results and limits: Researchers report contracting CD4+ clones mostly in CM and EM, with CD8+ clones in EMRA. CD4+ bias marked clones expanding day 15 to 37, unlike balanced contracting clones.

A remark on this clonotype: Its antigen remains unidentified.

Each CDR3 protein gets one entry after TCRdb re-called the 5' RACE reads with MiXCR. The sample lists 220,000 or so distinct CDR3 sequences, approximately 10% seen once, with roughly 3.5% in the top ten. CDR1 and CDR2 from the germline V gene are SEHNR and FQNEAQ (reference sequence). V was trimmed by 5 bases and J by 5 bases, leaving 12 bases between them. The CDR3 sequence is 13 residues long. Sequencing was done on a sample of PBMCs or a T cell subset sorted from them (not recorded which). The receptor was isolated from a man between 18 and 35 years old who had mild COVID-19 (a few samples of this study predate the infection). Cell type and time point are not known. The V and J genes are TRBV7-9 and TRBJ2-5; the D call may be TRBD1 or TRBD2 (5 bases each). The CDR3: CASSKGTGETQYF. The CDR3 bases are TGTGCCAGCAGCAAGGGGACCGGGGAGACCCAGTACTTC.